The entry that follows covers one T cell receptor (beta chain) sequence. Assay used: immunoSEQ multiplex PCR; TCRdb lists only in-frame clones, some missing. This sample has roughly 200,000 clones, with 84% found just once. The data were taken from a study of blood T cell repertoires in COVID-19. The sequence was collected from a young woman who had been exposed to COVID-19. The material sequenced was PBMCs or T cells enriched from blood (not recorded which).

CDR3 loop: CASSLVSSGGPGSGELFF. As DNA, the CDR3 is TGCGCCAGCAGCTTGGTCTCTAGCGGGGGACCGGGGAGCGGGGAGCTGTTTTTT. The J gene is TRBJ2-2, the V gene TRBV5-1; TRBD2 aligns across 10 bases. V trimming: 0 bases; J trimming: 7 bases; junction bases outside the gene matches: 12. Germline CDR1 reads SGHRS; CDR2 reads YFSETQ. The CDR3 length is 18 residues.